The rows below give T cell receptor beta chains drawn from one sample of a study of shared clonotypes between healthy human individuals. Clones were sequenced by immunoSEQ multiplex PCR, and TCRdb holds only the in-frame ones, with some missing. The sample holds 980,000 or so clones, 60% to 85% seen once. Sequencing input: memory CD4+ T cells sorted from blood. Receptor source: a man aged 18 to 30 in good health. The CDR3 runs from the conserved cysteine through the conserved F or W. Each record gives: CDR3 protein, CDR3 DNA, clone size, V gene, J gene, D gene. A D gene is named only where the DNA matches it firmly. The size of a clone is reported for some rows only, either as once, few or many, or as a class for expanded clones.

CDR3: CASSYVGDTEAFF
DNA: TGTGCCAGCAGTTACGTAGGAGACACTGAAGCTTTCTTT
size: NA
V: TRBV6-6
J: TRBJ1-1
D: NA

CDR3: CASSLAAVATDTQYF
DNA: TGCGCCAGCAGCTTAGCGGCCGTAGCCACAGATACGCAGTATTTT
size: NA
V: TRBV5-1
J: TRBJ2-3
D: NA

CDR3: CASSRQGMGSGNEQFF
DNA: TGCGCCAGCAGCCGACAGGGGATGGGTTCGGGCAATGAGCAGTTCTTC
size: NA
V: TRBV5-1
J: TRBJ2-1
D: TRBD1

CDR3: CASSLGSPGDTQYF
DNA: TGCGCCAGCAGCTTGGGCAGTCCTGGAGATACGCAGTATTTT
size: once
V: TRBV5-1
J: TRBJ2-3
D: NA

CDR3: CASSLQGNGYTF
DNA: TGCGCCAGCAGCTTACAGGGTAATGGCTACACCTTC
size: once
V: TRBV5-1
J: TRBJ1-2
D: NA

CDR3: CASSLTSGVYEQYF
DNA: TGCGCCAGCAGCCTAACCTCGGGGGTCTACGAGCAGTACTTC
size: NA
V: TRBV5-1
J: TRBJ2-7
D: NA

CDR3: CASRGQGARGYTF
DNA: TGTGCCTCGAGAGGTCAGGGGGCGAGAGGCTACACCTTC
size: NA
V: TRBV19
J: TRBJ1-2
D: TRBD1

CDR3: CASSHGGAGAADTQYF
DNA: TGCGCCAGCAGCCATGGAGGGGCGGGAGCGGCAGATACGCAGTATTTT
size: NA
V: TRBV4-3
J: TRBJ2-3
D: TRBD2

CDR3: CASSRGTKETQYF
DNA: TGTGCCAGCAGCCGGGGGACTAAAGAGACCCAGTACTTC
size: NA
V: TRBV14
J: TRBJ2-5
D: TRBD2

CDR3: CSVETSEAFF
DNA: TGCAGCGTTGAGACAAGCGAAGCTTTCTTT
size: NA
V: TRBV29-1
J: TRBJ1-1
D: NA

CDR3: CATSRDLVASYEQYF
DNA: TGTGCCACCAGCAGAGATCTAGTAGCGAGCTACGAGCAGTACTTC
size: once
V: TRBV15
J: TRBJ2-7
D: NA

CDR3: CAWSVGAGELFF
DNA: TGTGCCTGGAGTGTCGGAGCCGGGGAGCTGTTTTTT
size: NA
V: TRBV30
J: TRBJ2-2
D: NA

CDR3: CASSPQLAGGPGANVLTF
DNA: TGTGCCAGCTCACCCCAACTAGCGGGAGGGCCTGGGGCCAACGTCCTGACTTTC
size: NA
V: TRBV18
J: TRBJ2-6
D: TRBD2

CDR3: CASSEAWGQGYNTGELFF
DNA: TGTGCCAGCAGTGAAGCGTGGGGACAGGGGTATAACACCGGGGAGCTGTTTTTT
size: NA
V: TRBV6-1
J: TRBJ2-2
D: TRBD1

CDR3: CASSQGVSGKLFF
DNA: TGTGCCAGCAGCCAGGGGGTCTCGGGAAAACTGTTTTTT
size: NA
V: TRBV7-2
J: TRBJ1-4
D: TRBD1

CDR3: CASSPRSPESEQFF
DNA: TGTGCCAGCAGCCCCCGTAGCCCGGAAAGTGAGCAGTTCTTC
size: NA
V: TRBV7-2
J: TRBJ2-1
D: NA

CDR3: CASSRTGTGDPEQFF
DNA: TGTGCCAGCAGCCGGACCGGGACAGGGGACCCTGAGCAGTTCTTC
size: NA
V: TRBV28
J: TRBJ2-1
D: TRBD1

CDR3: CASSIGGPGNTIYF
DNA: TGTGCCAGTAGTATAGGAGGCCCTGGAAACACCATATATTTT
size: NA
V: TRBV19
J: TRBJ1-3
D: NA

CDR3: CASSLSVNYGYTF
DNA: TGTGCCAGCAGTTTATCGGTGAACTATGGCTACACCTTC
size: NA
V: TRBV27
J: TRBJ1-2
D: NA

CDR3: CASSLGTSQETQYF
DNA: TGTGCCAGCAGCTTGGGGACATCCCAAGAGACCCAGTACTTC
size: NA
V: TRBV5-4
J: TRBJ2-5
D: NA

CDR3: CAINDRGLETQYF
DNA: TGTGCCATCAACGACAGGGGGCTGGAGACCCAGTACTTC
size: NA
V: TRBV10-3
J: TRBJ2-5
D: TRBD1

CDR3: CAISESGSPVYF
DNA: TGTGCCATCAGTGAGTCAGGCAGCCCAGTATACTTC
size: NA
V: TRBV10-3
J: TRBJ2-4
D: NA

CDR3: CASSPLWTPDTQYF
DNA: TGTGCCAGCAGCCCACTGTGGACCCCAGATACGCAGTATTTT
size: NA
V: TRBV11-1
J: TRBJ2-3
D: NA

CDR3: CSVATGNSNNEQFF
DNA: TGCAGCGTTGCGACCGGGAACAGTAACAATGAGCAGTTCTTC
size: NA
V: TRBV29-1
J: TRBJ2-1
D: NA

CDR3: CATSRDRVRSREQYF
DNA: TGTGCCACCAGCAGAGATAGGGTTAGGTCCCGGGAGCAGTACTTC
size: NA
V: TRBV15
J: TRBJ2-7
D: NA

CDR3: CASTISAGTGELFF
DNA: TGTGCCAGTACCATCTCGGCAGGAACCGGGGAGCTGTTTTTT
size: NA
V: TRBV19
J: TRBJ2-2
D: NA

CDR3: CASTMGVTEAFF
DNA: TGTGCCAGCACCATGGGGGTTACTGAAGCTTTCTTT
size: NA
V: TRBV28
J: TRBJ1-1
D: NA

CDR3: CASKGQGHSNQPQHF
DNA: TGTGCCAGCAAAGGACAGGGACATAGCAATCAGCCCCAGCATTTT
size: few
V: TRBV2
J: TRBJ1-5
D: TRBD1

CDR3: CASSQDATLLQTQYF
DNA: TGTGCCAGCTCACAGGACGCGACTTTACTTCAGACGCAGTATTTT
size: NA
V: TRBV18
J: TRBJ2-3
D: NA

CDR3: CASRGGGPDTQYF
DNA: TGTGCCAGCAGGGGAGGGGGGCCAGATACGCAGTATTTT
size: NA
V: TRBV2
J: TRBJ2-3
D: NA

CDR3: CASSQEVGSPQFF
DNA: TGCGCCAGCAGCCAAGAGGTTGGGTCTCCGCAGTTCTTC
size: NA
V: TRBV4-3
J: TRBJ2-1
D: NA

CDR3: CASSLDMGGGTEAFF
DNA: TGCGCCAGCAGCTTGGATATGGGCGGGGGCACTGAAGCTTTCTTT
size: NA
V: TRBV5-1
J: TRBJ1-1
D: NA

CDR3: CATEGTGNTEAFF
DNA: TGTGCCACGGAGGGGACAGGGAACACTGAAGCTTTCTTT
size: NA
V: TRBV6-5
J: TRBJ1-1
D: TRBD1

CDR3: CASSFQGGTEAFF
DNA: TGTGCCAGCAGCTTTCAAGGGGGCACTGAAGCTTTCTTT
size: NA
V: TRBV7-9
J: TRBJ1-1
D: NA

CDR3: CASSGTRTIQGEQFF
DNA: TGTGCCAGCAGTGGTACTCGGACCATTCAGGGTGAGCAGTTCTTC
size: few
V: TRBV2
J: TRBJ2-1
D: NA

CDR3: CASSERQNYGYTF
DNA: TGCGCCAGCAGTGAGAGACAGAACTATGGCTACACCTTC
size: NA
V: TRBV10-1
J: TRBJ1-2
D: NA

CDR3: CASRFLGPGSNEKLFF
DNA: TGTGCAAGTCGCTTTCTAGGTCCTGGTAGTAATGAAAAACTGTTTTTT
size: NA
V: TRBV12-2
J: TRBJ1-4
D: NA

CDR3: CASSFGRGGPSGELFF
DNA: TGTGCCAGCAGCTTTGGTCGGGGGGGTCCCAGCGGGGAGCTGTTTTTT
size: NA
V: TRBV5-4
J: TRBJ2-2
D: TRBD2

CDR3: CASSQSGRATDTQYF
DNA: TGTGCCAGCAGCCAAAGCGGGAGGGCCACAGATACGCAGTATTTT
size: NA
V: TRBV9
J: TRBJ2-3
D: TRBD2

CDR3: CSVEARQNTEAFF
DNA: TGCAGCGTTGAAGCCAGGCAGAACACTGAAGCTTTCTTT
size: NA
V: TRBV29-1
J: TRBJ1-1
D: NA

CDR3: CASSEGGYEQYF
DNA: TGTGCCAGCAGCGAGGGGGGTTACGAGCAGTACTTC
size: NA
V: TRBV4-2
J: TRBJ2-7
D: NA

CDR3: CASSRDRGTDTQYF
DNA: TGCGCCAGCAGCCGAGACAGGGGCACAGATACGCAGTATTTT
size: NA
V: TRBV5-1
J: TRBJ2-3
D: TRBD1

CDR3: CASSLDAGGRETQYF
DNA: TGCGCCAGCAGCTTGGACGCGGGGGGGCGAGAGACCCAGTACTTC
size: many
V: TRBV5-1
J: TRBJ2-5
D: TRBD2

CDR3: CASRKTGNTEAFF
DNA: TGTGCCAGCAGAAAGACAGGGAACACTGAAGCTTTCTTT
size: NA
V: TRBV6-1
J: TRBJ1-1
D: NA

CDR3: CASSEGPGLSVYGYTF
DNA: TGTGCCAGCAGTGAAGGGCCGGGACTATCGGTCTATGGCTACACCTTC
size: NA
V: TRBV6-1
J: TRBJ1-2
D: NA

CDR3: CASSEYRGTDTQYF
DNA: TGTGCCAGCAGTGAATATCGGGGAACAGATACGCAGTATTTT
size: NA
V: TRBV25-1
J: TRBJ2-3
D: NA

CDR3: CASSPPLGAYEQYF
DNA: TGTGCCAGCTCACCACCTCTGGGGGCCTACGAGCAGTACTTC
size: once
V: TRBV18
J: TRBJ2-7
D: NA

CDR3: CASSPPQGGELFF
DNA: TGCGCCAGCAGCCCACCCCAAGGCGGGGAGCTGTTTTTT
size: NA
V: TRBV4-1
J: TRBJ2-2
D: NA

CDR3: CASSLADRIKSYEQYF
DNA: TGTGCCAGCAGTTTGGCGGACAGGATAAAATCCTACGAGCAGTACTTC
size: NA
V: TRBV28
J: TRBJ2-7
D: TRBD1

CDR3: CASNPGNHYGYTF
DNA: TGTGCCAGCAACCCTGGGAATCACTATGGCTACACCTTC
size: few
V: TRBV28
J: TRBJ1-2
D: NA

CDR3: CASRGSGRRTGELFF
DNA: TGTGCTAGCAGGGGCAGCGGGAGAAGAACCGGGGAGCTGTTTTTT
size: once
V: TRBV7-7
J: TRBJ2-2
D: TRBD2

CDR3: CASSQENWVSRTGELFF
DNA: TGCGCCAGCAGCCAAGAAAACTGGGTCAGTAGGACCGGGGAGCTGTTTTTT
size: NA
V: TRBV4-1
J: TRBJ2-2
D: NA

CDR3: CASSPWDRYNEQFF
DNA: TGTGCCAGTAGTCCTTGGGACCGCTACAATGAGCAGTTCTTC
size: NA
V: TRBV19
J: TRBJ2-1
D: NA

CDR3: CASRGEELGNQPQHF
DNA: TGTGCCAGCAGGGGGGAGGAGTTAGGCAATCAGCCCCAGCATTTT
size: NA
V: TRBV6-1
J: TRBJ1-5
D: NA